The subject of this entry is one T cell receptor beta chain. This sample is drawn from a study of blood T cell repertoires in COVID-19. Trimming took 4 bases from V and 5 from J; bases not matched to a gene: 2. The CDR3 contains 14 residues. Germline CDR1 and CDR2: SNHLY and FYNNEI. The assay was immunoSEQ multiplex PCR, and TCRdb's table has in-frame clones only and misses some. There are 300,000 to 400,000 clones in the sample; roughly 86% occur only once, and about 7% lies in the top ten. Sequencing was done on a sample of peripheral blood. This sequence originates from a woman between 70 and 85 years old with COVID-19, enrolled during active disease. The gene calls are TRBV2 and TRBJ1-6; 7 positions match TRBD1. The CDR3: CASSGDRDNSPLHF. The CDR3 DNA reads TGTGCCAGCAGTGGCGACAGGGATAATTCACCCCTCCACTTT.